This TCR beta chain was sequenced during a study of long-term antiretroviral therapy in people with HIV. Notes on the study in general: Clones expanded before ART dominated the repertoire at all time points.

Germline V gene data show CDR1 as MDHEN and CDR2 as SYDVKM. Trimming removed 2 bases from V and 6 bases from J, with 2 bases in between. The CDR3 sequence is 11 residues long. Sequencing relied on immunoSEQ assay v3.0, run at survey level. Data came from immunoSEQ multiplex PCR; TCRdb stores just in-frame clones and leaves some out. Of more than 35,000 clones in the sample, 86% were seen once. Regarding this clone: The antigen remains undetermined.

The source was unsorted PBMCs, collected just before starting antiretroviral therapy. The rearrangement links TRBV28 to TRBJ1-5; D remains unclear. The sequence was obtained from a woman aged 18 to 35 with HIV. The CDR3 region is CASSLGQPQHF. CDR3 sequence (DNA): TGTGCCAGCAGTTTAGGTCAGCCCCAGCATTTT.